This T cell receptor beta chain appears in the sequencing data of a study of cytomegalovirus exposure and HLA in healthy donors. Regarding the study as a whole: Per a later analysis, HLA-associated TCR beta chains showed more clonal expansion than other, equally common TCR beta chains. Certain indistinguishable V segments, among them TRBV6-2 and TRBV6-3, were excluded.

Samples came from healthy bone marrow donors. Donors showed nominal health when sampled, although they likely had unrecorded immune exposures. Germline loops: CDR1 SNHLY, CDR2 FYNNEI. This CDR3 is built from 16 residues. After removal of 4 bases from V and 5 bases from J, the junction contained 8 bases not matched to a gene. The PCR used 60 Vbeta and 13 Jbeta primers. Assay: immunoSEQ multiplex PCR; the TCRdb copy retains only in-frame clones and omits some. The sample shows roughly 120,000 clones, about 78% of them seen only once. In the case of this clone: Its antigen is currently unknown.

The specimen sequenced was PBMCs. The receptor's source is a woman in her 40s in good health and CMV-seropositive. V and J are TRBV2 and TRBJ1-5; the match to TRBD1 covers 10 bases. Written as DNA, the CDR3 is TGTGCCAGCAGTGGGTTGTGGGACAGGGGAGATCAGCCCCAGCATTTT. Translation gives CASSGLWDRGDQPQHF.